Listed below are T cell receptor beta chains from one sample, sequenced in a study of cytomegalovirus exposure and HLA in healthy donors. Sequencing used immunoSEQ multiplex PCR; TCRdb keeps in-frame clones, though not all of them. The sample has approximately 100,000 clones; 50% to 70% are singletons. Sequencing input: PBMCs. The origin of the receptors is a young man in good health and CMV-seropositive. Each CDR3 is given with its conserved first and last residue. A D gene is named only where the DNA matches it firmly. The size entry is marked missing in some rows and otherwise reads once, few, many or a size class.

TRBJ1-1 | - | - | TRBV7-9 | CASTNKRITEAFF | TGTGCCAGCACAAATAAGAGGATTACAGAAGCTTTCTTT
TRBJ2-7 | - | - | TRBV7-2 | CASSLRGPSYEQYF | TGTGCCAGCAGCTTACGAGGCCCCTCCTACGAGCAGTACTTC
TRBJ2-7 | - | - | TRBV6-5 | CASMSASGFEQYF | TGTGCCAGCATGTCAGCGTCGGGTTTCGAGCAGTACTTC
TRBJ2-7 | - | - | TRBV11-2 | CASSFTDRGSYEQYF | TGTGCCAGCAGCTTTACGGACAGAGGCTCCTACGAGCAGTACTTC
TRBJ2-7 | - | - | TRBV4-1 | CASSQQRSSYEQYF | TGCGCCAGCAGCCAGCAACGGAGCTCCTACGAGCAGTACTTC
TRBJ2-2 | - | - | TRBV7-6 | CASSLMSGGELFF | TGTGCCAGCAGCTTGATGTCCGGCGGGGAGCTGTTTTTT
TRBJ1-3 | - | TRBD1 | TRBV2 | CASRTGGSGNTIYF | TGTGCCAGCAGGACAGGGGGCTCTGGAAACACCATATATTTT
TRBJ1-1 | - | TRBD1 | TRBV6-5 | CASSVTGGRVEAFF | TGTGCCAGCAGTGTGACAGGGGGTCGGGTTGAAGCTTTCTTT
TRBJ2-7 | - | - | TRBV27 | CASSLRAGRYEQYF | TGTGCCAGCAGTTTAAGGGCAGGGCGGTACGAGCAGTACTTC
TRBJ2-7 | few | TRBD2 | TRBV7-2 | CASGTGGAGSYEQYF | TGTGCCAGCGGAACGGGGGGGGCAGGGTCGTACGAGCAGTACTTC
TRBJ1-3 | - | - | TRBV6-5 | CAISSGTNSGNTIYF | TGTGCCATTTCTTCAGGGACTAACTCTGGAAACACCATATATTTT
TRBJ2-7 | - | TRBD2 | TRBV4-2 | CASSQGTSAILSYEQYF | TGTGCCAGCAGCCAGGGAACTAGCGCGATCCTCTCCTACGAGCAGTACTTC
TRBJ2-7 | few | - | TRBV5-4 | CASSLVSFGGSREQYF | TGTGCCAGCAGCTTAGTGTCGTTCGGGGGTTCGAGGGAGCAGTACTTC
TRBJ1-2 | - | - | TRBV7-9 | CASSLTSTGDGYTF | TGTGCCAGCAGCCTAACATCGACCGGGGATGGCTACACCTTC
TRBJ2-2 | few | - | TRBV19 | CASSIQGRAGELFF | TGTGCCAGTAGTATCCAGGGAAGGGCCGGGGAGCTGTTTTTT
TRBJ2-7 | - | TRBD2 | TRBV13 | CASSLTPGLAGGSYEQYF | TGTGCCAGCAGCTTAACTCCGGGACTAGCGGGGGGCTCCTACGAGCAGTACTTC
TRBJ2-3 | few | - | TRBV6-5 | CASSSGDTQYF | TGTGCCAGCAGTTCCGGAGATACGCAGTATTTT
TRBJ1-1 | - | - | TRBV5-1 | CASSLNAVNTEAFF | TGCGCCAGCAGCTTGAACGCGGTGAACACTGAAGCTTTCTTT
TRBJ2-1 | - | TRBD2 | TRBV7-9 | CASLKTSGVYNEQFF | TGTGCCAGCTTAAAAACTAGCGGGGTCTACAATGAGCAGTTCTTC
TRBJ2-5 | - | - | TRBV2 | CASSESRGGGETQYF | TGTGCCAGCAGCGAAAGTAGGGGGGGCGGAGAGACCCAGTACTTC
TRBJ1-3 | - | - | TRBV5-1 | CASSQESGNTIYF | TGCGCCAGCAGCCAGGAATCTGGAAACACCATATATTTT
TRBJ1-5 | - | - | TRBV19 | CASSNREGNQPQHF | TGTGCCAGTAGTAACAGGGAAGGCAATCAGCCCCAGCATTTT
TRBJ2-1 | few | - | TRBV2 | CASSEEITGFF | TGTGCCAGCAGTGAAGAGATTACAGGTTTCTTC
TRBJ1-1 | - | TRBD1 | TRBV6-5 | CASRGNRQGAAFF | TGTGCCAGCAGGGGAAATAGACAGGGGGCGGCTTTCTTT
TRBJ1-1 | - | - | TRBV6-5 | CASNPGGAQNTEAFF | TGTGCCAGCAACCCCGGTGGGGCCCAGAACACTGAAGCTTTCTTT
TRBJ2-3 | - | TRBD2 | TRBV2 | CASMQLAGGISDTQYF | TGTGCCAGCATGCAACTAGCGGGGGGGATATCAGATACGCAGTATTTT
TRBJ1-2 | few | - | TRBV9 | CASSVGGQANYGYTF | TGTGCCAGCAGCGTAGGCGGCCAAGCTAACTATGGCTACACCTTC
TRBJ2-7 | - | - | TRBV6-1 | CASSVYPRAYEQYF | TGTGCCAGCAGTGTGTACCCGAGGGCCTACGAGCAGTACTTC
TRBJ2-7 | - | - | TRBV11-2 | CASSAFREQYF | TGTGCCAGCAGCGCCTTCCGGGAGCAGTACTTC
TRBJ1-1 | once | - | TRBV18 | CASSSTGLGAEAFF | TGTGCCAGCTCAAGCACCGGGTTGGGAGCTGAAGCTTTCTTT
TRBJ2-3 | once | - | TRBV12-5 | CASVRLSALNTQYF | TGTGCTAGTGTTCGACTGAGTGCCCTAAATACGCAGTATTTT
TRBJ2-3 | - | TRBD1 | TRBV28 | CASSRPGQGADTQYF | TGTGCCAGCAGCCGGCCGGGACAGGGGGCGGATACGCAGTATTTT
TRBJ2-7 | - | TRBD2 | TRBV6-5 | CASSLQSGGHYEQYF | TGTGCCAGCAGCCTCCAAAGCGGGGGTCATTACGAGCAGTACTTC
TRBJ2-2 | once | - | TRBV13 | CASSLLPGELFF | TGTGCCAGCAGCTTACTCCCCGGGGAGCTGTTTTTT
TRBJ1-1 | - | TRBD1 | TRBV20-1 | CSARSRQGVNF | TGCAGTGCTAGATCACGACAGGGCGTCAATTTT
TRBJ2-4 | - | - | TRBV19 | CASSINHAGENIQYF | TGTGCCAGTAGTATAAATCATGCGGGTGAAAACATTCAGTACTTC
TRBJ1-2 | few | TRBD1 | TRBV2 | CASSYWAGGSYGYTF | TGTGCCAGCAGCTATTGGGCAGGGGGTTCCTATGGCTACACCTTC
TRBJ1-2 | - | - | TRBV13 | CASSLGGLDPLTF | TGTGCCAGCAGCTTAGGGGGACTAGACCCTCTGACCTTC
TRBJ2-7 | once | - | TRBV5-6 | CASSLGGITYEQYF | TGTGCCAGCAGCTTGGGCGGGATTACCTACGAGCAGTACTTC
TRBJ1-1 | - | TRBD1 | TRBV7-9 | CSTGTGNTEAFF | TGTTCCACAGGGACAGGGAACACTGAAGCTTTCTTT
TRBJ2-5 | - | - | TRBV5-1 | CASSRGAQETQYF | TGCGCCAGCAGCCGGGGGGCCCAAGAGACCCAGTACTTC
TRBJ2-7 | - | - | TRBV15 | CATSRDGTPSYEQYF | TGTGCCACCAGCAGAGATGGGACACCGTCCTACGAGCAGTACTTC
TRBJ2-1 | - | TRBD2 | TRBV11-3 | CASRPTSGGDNEQFF | TGTGCCAGCAGACCAACTAGCGGGGGGGACAATGAGCAGTTCTTC
TRBJ1-2 | - | TRBD1 | TRBV7-8 | CASSITGGIPPGYTF | TGTGCCAGCAGCATAACAGGGGGCATCCCCCCCGGCTACACCTTC
TRBJ2-3 | - | - | TRBV7-3 | CASSLIAGEPDTQYF | TGTGCCAGCAGCTTAATAGCCGGGGAGCCAGATACGCAGTATTTT
TRBJ2-7 | few | TRBD2 | TRBV10-1 | CATEREQRSNEQYF | TGCGCCACCGAGCGGGAACAGCGATCCAACGAGCAGTACTTC